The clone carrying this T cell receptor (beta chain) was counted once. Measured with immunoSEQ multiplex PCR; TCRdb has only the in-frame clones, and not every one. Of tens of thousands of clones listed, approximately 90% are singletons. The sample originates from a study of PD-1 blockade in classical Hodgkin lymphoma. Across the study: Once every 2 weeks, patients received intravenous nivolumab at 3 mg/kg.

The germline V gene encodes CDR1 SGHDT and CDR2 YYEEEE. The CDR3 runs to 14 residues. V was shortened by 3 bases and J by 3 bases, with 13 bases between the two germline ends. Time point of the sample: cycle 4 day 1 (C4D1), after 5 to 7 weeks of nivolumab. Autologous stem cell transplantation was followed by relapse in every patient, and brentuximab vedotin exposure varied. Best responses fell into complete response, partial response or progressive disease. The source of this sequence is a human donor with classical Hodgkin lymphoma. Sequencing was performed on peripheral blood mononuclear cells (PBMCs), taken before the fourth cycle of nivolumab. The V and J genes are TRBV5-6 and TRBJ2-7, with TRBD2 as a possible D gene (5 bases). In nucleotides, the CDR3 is TGTGCCAGCAGCTGGGAAAGGACTTTCTACGAGCAGTACTTC. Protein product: CASSWERTFYEQYF.